This T cell receptor beta chain emerged from a study of T-cell memory formation after mild COVID-19. Study outcomes and limitations: Later expanders leaned CD4+, whereas clones that contracted between day 15 and 85 were balanced CD4/CD8.

Amplification by 5'RACE using constant-segment primers produced TCR alpha and TCR beta cDNA libraries that carried sample barcodes and UMIs. A single record per CDR3 protein comes from TCRdb applying MiXCR to the 5' RACE reads. This table has tens of thousands of distinct CDR3 sequences, 9% to 9.5% appearing once. Regarding this clonotype: Its matching antigen is unknown.

The CDR3 is made up of 16 amino acids. Germline V CDR1 and CDR2: SGHRS, YFSETQ. Deletions cut 0 bases from V and 1 base from J, with 13 bases between. This clonotype originated in a man younger than 35 who had mild COVID-19 (a few samples of this study predate the infection). Cell type and time point are not known. Sequencing input: PBMCs or a T cell subset sorted from them (not recorded which). This chain joins TRBV5-1 and TRBJ1-1; D unclear. This chain's CDR3 is CASSLAGSRENTEAFF. CDR3 DNA: TGCGCCAGCAGCTTGGCCGGCAGTCGAGAGAACACTGAAGCTTTCTTT.